The 30 T cell receptor beta chains below all came from one sample that was sequenced in a study of T-cell reconstitution after alpha-beta-depleted transplantation in children. Preparation of the TCRbeta library was carried out with unique molecular identifiers. TCRdb itself ran the PCR reads through MiXCR, one entry per CDR3 protein. The repertoire holds about 440,000 distinct CDR3 sequences, with 43% as singletons. The input for sequencing was PBMCs, taken before TCRalphabeta/CD19-depleted stem cell transplant. These TCRs come from a girl aged 2 to 9 with aplastic anemia, due to receive a stem cell transplant.

CDR3 amino acids: CASSFARTRYGYTF. Here the CDR3 DNA reads TGTGCCAGCAGTTTTGCCCGGACCCGATATGGCTACACCTTC. The chain is built from TRBV28 and TRBJ1-2; no firm D call. Germline V gives CDR1 MDHEN, CDR2 SYDVKM. This CDR3 region has 14 residues. The V and J ends lost 3 bases and 5 bases respectively, with 13 bases between them.

The chain recombines TRBV27 with TRBJ1-2; 8 bases agree with TRBD1. The CDR3 covers 16 residues. Trimming took 3 bases from V and 2 from J; bases not matched to a gene: 8. Germline values: CDR1 MNHEY, CDR2 SMNVEV (reference sequence). Here the CDR3 DNA reads TGTGCCAGCAGTTTCCATCGACAGGGGCCGAACTATGGCTACACCTTC. It translates to CASSFHRQGPNYGYTF.

V and J are TRBV15 and TRBJ2-5, with 9 nucleotides matching TRBD2. The junction had 7 bases not matched to a gene; V was cut back by 5 bases and J by 3 bases. CDR1 is LNHNV and CDR2 is YYDKDF in the germline V gene (reference sequence). This CDR3 comprises 15 residues. The CDR3 region has the DNA TGTGCCACCAGCCGCTCGCGGGGGGGAGAAGAGACCCAGTACTTC. It translates to CATSRSRGGEETQYF.

The chain has TRBV20-1 and TRBJ2-4; tentatively, D is TRBD1 (5 bases). This CDR3 contains 14 residues. The germline V gene has CDR1 DFQATT and CDR2 SNEGSKA (reference sequence). Trimming pared 1 base from V and 5 bases from J, leaving 12 bases between. This chain's CDR3 is CSARGLRGQNIQYF. In DNA form, the CDR3 reads TGCAGTGCTAGAGGTCTTAGGGGCCAAAACATTCAGTACTTC.

This sequence joins TRBV5-1 and TRBJ2-3, with unresolved D. CDR1 SGHRS and CDR2 YFSETQ come from the germline V gene. The ends were cut back, 3 bases at V and 1 base at J, with 15 bases in the middle. CDR3 length: 16 residues. CDR3 amino acids: CASSSRSSRGTDTQYF. CDR3 DNA: TGCGCCAGCAGCTCCCGGTCCTCTAGGGGCACAGATACGCAGTATTTT.

The chain employs TRBV20-1 and TRBJ2-7; 7 bases are shared with TRBD1. CDR1 is DFQATT, CDR2 SNEGSKA, per germline (reference sequence). The J segment lost 2 bases and the V segment lost 6 bases, leaving 7 bases of the junction unmatched. This CDR3 is built from 13 residues. Here the CDR3 DNA reads TGCAGTGCCCCTTCGCAGGGGGCCTACGAGCAGTACTTC. This sequence encodes CSAPSQGAYEQYF.

This clonotype has a count of ten or more. This sequence joins TRBV28 and TRBJ2-7, with 7 bases lining up with TRBD2. Per germline, CDR1 MDHEN and CDR2 SYDVKM. The CDR3 extends over 16 amino acids. The V gene end was trimmed by 5 bases and the J gene end by 5 bases; junction bases not matched to a gene: 15. The CDR3 region has the DNA TGTGCCAGCAGTAACCTAGCGGCAGGAGGGTCCCACGAGCAGTACTTC. Translated: CASSNLAAGGSHEQYF. Full variable domain (remainder filled in from reference TRBV28 and TRBJ2-7): DVKVTQSSRYLVKRTGEKVFLECVQDMDHENMFWYRQDPGLGLRLIYFSYDVKMKEKGDIPEGYSVSREKKERFSLILESASTNQTSMYLCASSNLAAGGSHEQYFGPGTRLTVT.

This clonotype was found a few times. The rearrangement links TRBV5-1 to TRBJ1-6; perhaps TRBD1 as D (6 bases). The V gene lost 4 bases and the J gene lost 0 bases, with 8 bases spanning the gap. The CDR3 extends over 15 amino acids. Germline V CDR1 and CDR2: SGHRS, YFSETQ. CDR3 coding DNA: TGCGCCAGCAGCGACAGGAGCTCCTATAATTCACCCCTCCACTTT. Encoded protein: CASSDRSSYNSPLHF.

This clonotype was seen only a few times. The chain joins TRBV20-1 to TRBJ2-1; 9 positions match TRBD2. Germline trimming cut 4 bases from V and 4 bases from J; bases unmatched to any gene: 5. Germline assignment: CDR1 DFQATT and CDR2 SNEGSKA (reference sequence). The CDR3 contains 14 residues. CDR3 sequence reads: CSATRAGGYNEQFF. The CDR3 coding sequence is TGCAGTGCTACAAGGGCGGGAGGGTACAATGAGCAGTTCTTC.

This clonotype has a count of ten or more. The chain links TRBV28 to TRBJ1-5, with 9 nucleotides matching TRBD1. With 1 base clipped from V and 7 bases from J, the junction kept 8 bases outside the gene matches. From germline, CDR1 is MDHEN and CDR2 SYDVKM. CDR3 size: 16 residues. This chain's CDR3 is CASSLSYRGPGQPQHF. The DNA of the CDR3 is TGTGCCAGCAGTTTATCGTACAGGGGGCCAGGGCAGCCCCAGCATTTT. The whole variable domain, filled in from reference TRBV28 and TRBJ1-5, reads DVKVTQSSRYLVKRTGEKVFLECVQDMDHENMFWYRQDPGLGLRLIYFSYDVKMKEKGDIPEGYSVSREKKERFSLILESASTNQTSMYLCASSLSYRGPGQPQHFGDGTRLSIL.

The J gene is TRBJ2-1, the V gene TRBV20-1; 12 bases map to TRBD2. There are 16 residues in the CDR3. V was pared by 1 base and J by 8 bases, with 9 bases of the junction left unmatched. Germline CDR1 and CDR2: DFQATT and SNEGSKA (reference sequence). CDR3 nucleotide sequence: TGCAGTGCTAGAGGGCTAGCGGGAGGGAGAATGGATGAGCAGTTCTTC. Translating gives CSARGLAGGRMDEQFF.

This clonotype came up many times. It may be a read error: a sequence one base away is much more abundant. This sequence joins TRBV7-3 and TRBJ2-1; a possible D gene is TRBD2 (5 bases). The CDR3 contains 15 residues. The germline CDR1 and CDR2 sequences are SGHTA and FQGTGA. Trimming removed 3 bases at V and 0 bases at J, with 9 bases between. CDR3 protein: CASSFQGSSYNEQFF. DNA of the CDR3: TGTGCCAGCAGCTTTCAAGGGAGCTCCTACAATGAGCAGTTCTTC.

The V call is TRBV20-1, the J call TRBJ2-1, with unresolved D. The CDR3 totals 11 residues. V lost 3 bases and J lost 10, with 10 bases in between. Germline values: CDR1 DFQATT, CDR2 SNEGSKA (reference sequence). The DNA for the CDR3 is TGCAGTGCTAGGCCAGAGGTGGAGCAGTTCTTC. Translated: CSARPEVEQFF.

The chain couples TRBV12-3 or TRBV12-4 to TRBJ1-2; TRBD1 matches 7 bases. The CDR3 consists of 16 residues. V lost 6 bases, J lost 9 bases, and 19 bases stayed unmatched. Written as DNA, the CDR3 is TGTGCCAGCAGCAAAACCCGGGACAGCTTCGGGGAGAGCTACACCTTC. This translates into CASSKTRDSFGESYTF.

The chain uses TRBV7-2 and TRBJ1-6; no clear D gene. The V end was cut by 3 bases, the J end by 8 bases, with 17 bases between. CDR1 and CDR2 (germline): SGHTA, FQGNSA. The CDR3 consists of 16 residues. The CDR3: CASSLGRFIADSPLHF. In DNA, the CDR3 is TGTGCCAGCAGCTTGGGCAGGTTTATAGCGGATTCACCCCTCCACTTT.

This chain joins TRBV5-6 and TRBJ1-3, with TRBD1 matching over 7 bases. The V and J ends lost 4 bases and 0 bases, in that order; junction bases with no gene match: 10. CDR1 and CDR2 from the germline V gene are SGHDT and YYEEEE. This CDR3 spans 17 amino acids. CDR3 sequence: CASSRQGQFFSGNTIYF. CDR3 DNA: TGTGCCAGCAGCCGACAGGGACAGTTTTTCTCTGGAAACACCATATATTTT.

This clonotype was seen a handful of times. The gene calls are TRBV12-3 or TRBV12-4 and TRBJ2-7; D is uncertain. The CDR3 is 12 residues long. With 4 bases removed from V and 4 bases from J, the gap between germline ends came to 8 bases. CDR3 protein: CASSSTAYEQYF. CDR3 DNA: TGTGCCAGCAGTTCGACTGCATACGAGCAGTACTTC.

This clonotype was seen a handful of times. This rearrangement joins TRBV20-1 to TRBJ1-2, with TRBD1 matching 7 bases. Germline CDR1 is DFQATT and CDR2 is SNEGSKA (reference sequence). V dropped 1 base and J dropped 4; count of bases not matched to a gene: 9. The CDR3 sequence is 15 residues long. The CDR3 protein is CSARAGTVGSYGYTF. In DNA, the CDR3 is TGCAGTGCTAGAGCCGGGACAGTTGGCAGCTATGGCTACACCTTC.

The rearrangement links TRBV12-3 or TRBV12-4 to TRBJ1-5; D gene uncertain. V lost 6 bases, J lost 9 bases, and 12 bases lay in between. CDR3 length: 12 amino acids. Written as DNA, the CDR3 is TGTGCCAGCAGCAGCACTTCAGGGCCCCAGCATTTT. Translation: CASSSTSGPQHF.

The chain employs TRBV30 and TRBJ1-2; no firm D call. Per germline, CDR1 GTSNPN and CDR2 SVGIG (reference sequence). The CDR3 runs 14 residues. The V end was cut by 0 bases, the J end by 3 bases, with 11 bases between. For the CDR3, the DNA is TGTGCCTGGAGTGTACGTTCGGGTGACTATGGCTACACCTTC. It codes for CAWSVRSGDYGYTF.

The CDR3 nucleotides are TGTGCCAGCAGTTTATGGAATGGAAATGAGCAGTTCTTC. Translation gives CASSLWNGNEQFF. The V call is TRBV27, the J call TRBJ2-1, with D unclear. The CDR3 is 13 residues long. The germline gives CDR1 MNHEY, CDR2 SMNVEV (reference sequence). V shed 1 base and J shed 7 bases, with 8 bases lying between them.

V gene TRBV5-1 combines with J gene TRBJ2-7; 8 bases map to TRBD1. CDR3 length: 13 residues. J was trimmed by 2 bases and V by 6 bases; bases with no gene match: 4. The germline V gene encodes CDR1 SGHRS and CDR2 YFSETQ. CDR3 amino acids: CASTPDRAYEQYF. Written as DNA, the CDR3 is TGCGCCAGCACCCCGGACAGGGCCTACGAGCAGTACTTC.

This clonotype was counted ten times or more. The V and J genes are TRBV5-1 and TRBJ1-2; D gene uncertain. The germline CDR1 and CDR2 sequences are SGHRS and YFSETQ. Deletions cut 2 bases from V and 3 bases from J, with 17 bases between. This CDR3 region has 16 residues. CDR3 DNA sequence: TGCGCCAGCAGCTTTGAAGGTGAATTACTCGACTATGGCTACACCTTC. As protein: CASSFEGELLDYGYTF. Together with reference TRBV5-1 and TRBJ1-2, the CDR3 gives the full variable domain: KAGVTQTPRYLIKTRGQQVTLSCSPISGHRSVSWYQQTPGQGLQFLFEYFSETQRNKGNFPGRFSGRQFSNSRSEMNVSTLELGDSALYLCASSFEGELLDYGYTFGSGTRLTVV.

Here the CDR3 DNA reads TGTGCCAGCAGCCATCACAGGGTACCCTACGAGCAGTACTTC. This encodes CASSHHRVPYEQYF. V gene TRBV7-9 combines with J gene TRBJ2-7, with D possibly being TRBD1 (6 bases). Germline-derived CDR1 and CDR2 are SEHNR and FQNEAQ (reference sequence). This CDR3 has 14 amino acids. V lost 5 bases and J lost 2, with 13 bases in between.

This chain uses TRBV3-1 with TRBJ2-3, with a weak D call TRBD2 (5 bases). CDR1 is LGHDT, CDR2 YNNKEL, per germline (reference sequence). The V end lost 0 bases, the J end lost 4 bases, and 17 bases lay between the germline ends. The CDR3 consists of 17 residues. The CDR3 bases are TGTGCCAGCAGCCAAGATTCCTCGGACTGGGGTTCAGATACGCAGTATTTT. It is translated as CASSQDSSDWGSDTQYF.

This clonotype has a count of ten or more. The chain links TRBV5-4 to TRBJ2-5; D gene unclear. Trimming took off 4 bases at V and 1 base at J, with 8 bases between the two ends. This CDR3 has 13 residues. From germline, CDR1 is SGHNT and CDR2 YYREEE (reference sequence). In DNA, the CDR3 is TGTGCCAGCAGCCCATGGGGCCAAGAGACCCAGTACTTC. Translating gives CASSPWGQETQYF.

This clonotype was picked up a small number of times. The chain joins TRBV14 to TRBJ2-6; D ambiguous. CDR1 and CDR2 from the germline V gene are SGHDN and FVKESK. This CDR3 is 16 amino acids long. V shed 3 bases and J shed 2 bases, with 11 bases lying between them. The DNA for the CDR3 is TGTGCCAGCAGCCATATTGTGAGCACTGGGGCCAACGTCCTGACTTTC. This sequence encodes CASSHIVSTGANVLTF. The complete variable domain, with remaining parts taken from reference TRBV14 and TRBJ2-6, reads EAGVTQFPSHSVIEKGQTVTLRCDPISGHDNLYWYRRVMGKEIKFLLHFVKESKQDESGMPNNRFLAERTGGTYSTLKVQPAELEDSGVYFCASSHIVSTGANVLTFGAGSRLTVL.

As regards this clonotype: This sequence may be a read error, since a much larger clone differs from it by one base. V gene TRBV20-1 combines with J gene TRBJ2-1; 10 bases fit TRBD2. Germline CDR1 reads DFQATT; CDR2 reads SNEGSKA (reference sequence). The CDR3 spans 17 residues. The CDR3 bases are TGCTGTGCTAGCGTCTGGCTAGCGGGAGTCTCCTACAATGAGCAGTTCTTC. As protein: CCASVWLAGVSYNEQFF.

This clonotype was counted only a few times. The genes are TRBV6-2 or TRBV6-3 and TRBJ2-1; possibly TRBD2 for D (7 bases). V lost 2 bases, J lost 5 bases, and 25 bases lay in between. The germline CDR1 and CDR2 sequences are MNHEY and SVGEGT. CDR3 length: 19 residues. Here the CDR3 DNA reads TGTGCCAGCAGTTACATGATGAATATCAAGGGGGGGATTAACAATGAGCAGTTCTTC. This codes for CASSYMMNIKGGINNEQFF.

J is TRBJ2-7 and V is TRBV20-1; no reliable D call. V dropped 1 base and J dropped 4 bases, with 11 bases sitting between them. Looked up from germline, CDR1 is DFQATT and CDR2 is SNEGSKA (reference sequence). This CDR3 spans 13 amino acids. For the CDR3, the DNA is TGCAGTGCTAGAGGCAGCCCCACGTACGAGCAGTACTTC. Translated: CSARGSPTYEQYF.